One and the same sample provided the 13 T cell receptor beta chains below, sequenced in a study of T cell clones after liver transplantation. Repertoires were generated with immunoSEQ multiplex PCR, while TCRdb's copy carries only in-frame clones and drops some. Of some 120,000 clones in the sample, 75% to 95% were seen once. This sample comprised CD4+ T cells from blood, obtained 12 months after liver transplant. These receptor sequences come from a human patient who received a liver transplant. The T cells may partly be graft donor cells.

J is TRBJ2-7 and V is TRBV2, with 7 bases aligning to TRBD2. Germline values: CDR1 SNHLY, CDR2 FYNNEI. Trimming took 4 bases from V and 6 from J; bases not matched to a gene: 3. The CDR3 has 12 residues. The DNA for the CDR3 is TGTGCCAGCAGTGTGGGGGGGTTCGAGCAGTACTTC. This codes for CASSVGGFEQYF.

The rearrangement uses TRBV5-1 and TRBJ1-1; 8 bases agree with TRBD1. CDR1 is SGHRS, CDR2 YFSETQ, per germline. The CDR3 covers 14 residues. The V and J ends lost 3 bases and 6 bases, in that order; junction bases with no gene match: 7. For the CDR3, the DNA is TGCGCCAGCAGCTCGCCGACAGGGGCGGCTGAAGCTTTCTTT. Its protein product is CASSSPTGAAEAFF.

V is TRBV18 and J is TRBJ2-2; D is unresolved. Per the germline V gene, CDR1 is KGHSH and CDR2 is LQKENI. Trimming took 2 bases from V and 1 from J, leaving 17 bases between them. The CDR3 covers 18 residues. The CDR3 spells CASSPYQIDILNTGELFF. The CDR3 DNA reads TGTGCCAGCTCACCATATCAAATTGACATATTGAACACCGGGGAGCTGTTTTTT.

Of note for this clone: Relative to the germline gene, one junction end is altered; a read error may explain this. The chain recombines TRBV27 with TRBJ2-5; no definite D call. The length of the CDR3 is 11 residues. Germline CDR1 and CDR2: MNHEY and SMNVEV (reference sequence). The CDR3 region is CASSLCETQYF. CDR3 nucleotide sequence: TGTGCCAGCAGCTTATGTGAGACCCAGTACTTC.

The V call is TRBV28, the J call TRBJ2-1, with a weak D call TRBD2 (5 bases). CDR1 and CDR2 (germline): MDHEN, SYDVKM. V was pared by 6 bases and J by 2 bases, with 11 bases between. The CDR3 spans 14 residues. CDR3 DNA: TGTGCCAGCAGCTCAGGAGGACCCTACAATGAGCAGTTCTTC. Encoded protein: CASSSGGPYNEQFF. The full variable domain, rest sourced from reference TRBV28 and TRBJ2-1, is DVKVTQSSRYLVKRTGEKVFLECVQDMDHENMFWYRQDPGLGLRLIYFSYDVKMKEKGDIPEGYSVSREKKERFSLILESASTNQTSMYLCASSSGGPYNEQFFGPGTRLTVL.

CDR3 amino acids: CASNRLDFTDTQYF. Written as DNA, the CDR3 is TGTGCCAGCAATAGGCTAGACTTCACAGATACGCAGTATTTT. The chain couples TRBV7-9 to TRBJ2-3; D unresolved. The CDR3 extends over 14 amino acids. The germline V and J ends were trimmed by 7 bases and 2 bases, with 13 bases remaining between them. Germline V gene sequence: CDR1 SEHNR, CDR2 FQNEAQ (reference sequence).

The chain recombines TRBV2 with TRBJ2-5, with 7 bases identical to TRBD2. The CDR3 extends over 16 amino acids. Germline trimming cut 8 bases from V and 0 bases from J; bases unmatched to any gene: 12. CDR1 and CDR2 from the germline V gene are SNHLY and FYNNEI. The CDR3 nucleotides read TGTGCCAGCGGCGAAATAGCTCTAGCGGACCAAGAGACCCAGTACTTC. This encodes CASGEIALADQETQYF.

V usage is TRBV5-5 and J usage is TRBJ2-7, with 9 bases identical to TRBD1. CDR1 and CDR2 from the germline V gene are SGHKS and YYEKEE (reference sequence). V dropped 4 bases and J dropped 4; count of bases not matched to a gene: 9. The CDR3 totals 15 residues. Here the CDR3 DNA reads TGTGCCAGCAGCCAGGACAGGGGCGCTCATTACGAGCAGTACTTC. Encoded protein: CASSQDRGAHYEQYF.

This clone was observed a single time. V is TRBV7-3 and J is TRBJ2-3; no clear D gene. The length of the CDR3 is 12 residues. In germline, CDR1 is SGHTA, CDR2 FQGTGA. V shed 2 bases and J shed 4 bases, with 4 bases lying between them. The chain's CDR3 is CASSLGADTQYF. CDR3 DNA: TGTGCCAGCAGCTTAGGAGCAGATACGCAGTATTTT.

The J gene is TRBJ2-7, the V gene TRBV5-1; 9 positions match TRBD1. There are 15 residues in the CDR3. CDR1 is SGHRS and CDR2 is YFSETQ in the germline V gene. With 0 bases clipped from V and 7 bases from J, the junction kept 8 bases outside the gene matches. The CDR3 sequence is CASSLVLQGAREQYF. DNA for the CDR3: TGCGCCAGCAGCTTGGTCTTACAGGGGGCGCGGGAGCAGTACTTC.

The J gene is TRBJ2-7, the V gene TRBV27; D may be TRBD2 (5 bases). This CDR3 spans 14 amino acids. V was trimmed by 8 bases and J by 3 bases, leaving 17 bases between them. Germline CDR1 reads MNHEY; CDR2 reads SMNVEV (reference sequence). CDR3 protein: CASLQNPSSYEQYF. CDR3 nucleotides: TGTGCCAGCCTTCAGAACCCTAGCAGCTACGAGCAGTACTTC.

V and J are TRBV29-1 and TRBJ2-3, with D unclear. The V end lost 1 base, the J end lost 6 bases, and 2 bases lay between the germline ends. The CDR3 is made up of 10 amino acids. The germline gives CDR1 SQVTM, CDR2 ANQGSEA. The CDR3 DNA reads as TGCAGCGTTGAAGGGGATACGCAGTATTTT. It specifies CSVEGDTQYF.

The rearrangement links TRBV7-3 to TRBJ2-2, with a possible D match to TRBD2 (5 bases). Deletions cut 2 bases from V and 0 bases from J, with 7 bases between. CDR1 is SGHTA, CDR2 FQGTGA, per germline. The CDR3 has 15 amino acids. CDR3: CASSLEGTNTGELFF. CDR3 DNA sequence: TGTGCCAGCAGCTTAGAGGGCACGAACACCGGGGAGCTGTTTTTT. Complete variable domain (other parts from reference TRBV7-3 and TRBJ2-2): GAGVSQTPSNKVTEKGKYVELRCDPISGHTALYWYRQSLGQGPEFLIYFQGTGAADDSGLPNDRFFAVRPEGSVSTLKIQRTERGDSAVYLCASSLEGTNTGELFFGEGSRLTVL.